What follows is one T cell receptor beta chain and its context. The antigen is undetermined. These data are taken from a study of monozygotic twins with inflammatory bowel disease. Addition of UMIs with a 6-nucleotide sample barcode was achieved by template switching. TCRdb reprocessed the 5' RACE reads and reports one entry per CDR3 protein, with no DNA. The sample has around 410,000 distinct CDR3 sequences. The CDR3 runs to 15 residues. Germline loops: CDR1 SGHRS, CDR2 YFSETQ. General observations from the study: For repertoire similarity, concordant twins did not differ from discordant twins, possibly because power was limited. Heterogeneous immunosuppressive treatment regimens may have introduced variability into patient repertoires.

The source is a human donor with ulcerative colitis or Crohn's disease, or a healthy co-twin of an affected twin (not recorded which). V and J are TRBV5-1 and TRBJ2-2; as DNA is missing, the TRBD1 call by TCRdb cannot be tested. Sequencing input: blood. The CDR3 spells CASSLRTGEAGKLFF. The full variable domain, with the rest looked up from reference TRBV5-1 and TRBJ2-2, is KAGVTQTPRYLIKTRGQQVTLSCSPISGHRSVSWYQQTPGQGLQFLFEYFSETQRNKGNFPGRFSGRQFSNSRSEMNVSTLELGDSALYLCASSLRTGEAGKLFFGEGSRLTVL.